This T cell receptor beta chain was recovered during a study of blood T cells in healthy people across ages. Whole-study findings and limits: Measured against age, TCR beta diversity per million T cells decreased in a roughly linear manner. As naive T cell percentage varied, TCR beta diversity correlated strongly with it.

The CDR3 has 14 residues. Germline V gene lookup returns CDR1 MNHEY and CDR2 SVGAGI. V lost 5 bases to trimming and J lost 0 bases, with 7 bases between them. Healthy Caucasian individuals from Russia aged about 6 to 100 served as donors. This clonotype was seen more than once but under ten times. Antigen: not known. Then a second PCR, running roughly 6 to 11 cycles, was carried out with a sample-barcoded 5' primer and a J-beta primer mix. A single record per CDR3 protein comes from TCRdb applying MiXCR to the 5' RACE reads. The sample has just under 750,000 distinct CDR3 sequences, about 24% seen once.

The receptor was derived from a man between 70 and 80 years old in good health. V is TRBV6-5 and J is TRBJ1-4; D is undetermined. What was sequenced was blood. This CDR3 is CASSDGATNEKLFF. CDR3 sequence (DNA): TGTGCCAGCAGTGACGGTGCAACTAATGAAAAACTGTTTTTT.